The clone carrying this T cell receptor (beta chain) was seen at least ten times. The data were obtained in a study of identical twins' blood T cells. TCRdb reanalysed the 5' RACE reads using MiXCR and keeps one entry per CDR3 protein. This sample has roughly 340,000 distinct CDR3 sequences, with roughly 31% found just once. Trimming took 0 bases from V and 6 from J; bases not matched to a gene: 8. This CDR3 spans 17 amino acids. Germline V CDR1 and CDR2: MNHEY, SVGAGI. The sequence was obtained from a woman aged 18 to 49 in good health. Sample: PBMCs. The genes are TRBV6-5 and TRBJ2-1, with TRBD1 identical over 10 bases. This CDR3 reads CASSYSSPGQGINEQFF. CDR3 in DNA: TGTGCCAGCAGTTACTCGAGTCCGGGACAGGGGATCAATGAGCAGTTCTTC.